The 21 T cell receptor beta chains in this list originate from one sample, sequenced in a study of cytomegalovirus exposure and HLA in healthy donors. The PCR used 60 Vbeta and 13 Jbeta primers. Clones were read by immunoSEQ multiplex PCR, and TCRdb kept only the in-frame ones, dropping some. The sample includes approximately 160,000 clones, about 73% of them seen just once. The sample was PBMCs. These receptors came from a woman between 50 and 59 years old in good health and CMV-seropositive.

J is TRBJ2-7 and V is TRBV18; D unresolved. CDR3 length: 14 amino acids. The germline V gene has CDR1 KGHSH and CDR2 LQKENI. Trimming took 1 base from V and 6 from J, leaving 13 bases between them. CDR3 region: CASSPLTTFGEQYF. The CDR3 DNA reads TGTGCCAGCTCACCACTAACGACATTCGGCGAGCAGTACTTC.

This clone has just one count. The rearrangement links TRBV5-6 to TRBJ2-1; the match to TRBD2 covers 9 bases. The CDR3 covers 16 residues. The germline gives CDR1 SGHDT, CDR2 YYEEEE. V was pared by 1 base and J by 7 bases, with 9 bases of the junction left unmatched. The CDR3 loop reads CASSLLFGAGGNEQFF. CDR3 sequence (DNA): TGTGCCAGCAGCTTGCTCTTTGGAGCGGGGGGAAATGAGCAGTTCTTC.

The genes are TRBV6-6 and TRBJ2-5; a weak D match, TRBD1 (6 bases). CDR1 and CDR2 (germline): MNHNY, SVGAGI (reference sequence). V dropped 2 bases and J dropped 2 bases, with 15 bases sitting between them. The CDR3 has 16 amino acids. The CDR3 region is CASSYPGRTVQETQYF. The CDR3 DNA follows: TGTGCCAGCAGTTACCCGGGACGGACAGTACAAGAGACCCAGTACTTC.

For this clone: One junction end does not reproduce the germline sequence, and a read error may be involved. The V gene is TRBV5-1, the J gene TRBJ1-3, with TRBD1 as a possible D gene (5 bases). Germline CDR1 reads SGHRS; CDR2 reads YFSETQ. The CDR3 spans 12 residues. This CDR3 reads CASSLDKNTIYF. The DNA of the CDR3 is TGCGCCAGCAGTTTGGACAAGAACACCATATATTTT.

The rearrangement uses TRBV30 and TRBJ1-3, with a weak D call TRBD1 (6 bases). Deletions cut 3 bases from V and 1 base from J, with 16 bases between. Germline V gene sequence: CDR1 GTSNPN, CDR2 SVGIG (reference sequence). This CDR3 is 16 amino acids long. The CDR3 region is CAWRHKLGHSGNTIYF. The CDR3 region has the DNA TGTGCCTGGAGACATAAACTGGGACATTCTGGAAACACCATATATTTT.

This clone was counted only a few times. The chain carries TRBV14 and TRBJ2-2; 11 bases match TRBD1. This CDR3 is built from 17 residues. CDR1 is SGHDN, CDR2 FVKESK, per germline. V gave up 6 bases and J gave up 3 bases; unmatched junction bases: 9. The CDR3 DNA reads TGTGCCAGCAGTCGAAGCAGGGACAGGGGGGACACCGGGGAGCTGTTTTTT. Amino acid sequence: CASSRSRDRGDTGELFF.

The V gene is TRBV7-9, the J gene TRBJ1-1; D is undetermined. CDR1 and CDR2 (germline): SEHNR, FQNEAQ (reference sequence). Trimming removed 5 bases at V and 5 bases at J, with 15 bases between. The CDR3 extends over 14 amino acids. DNA for the CDR3: TGTGCCAGCAGCCCCCCGGCGGGGAGGACTGAAGCTTTCTTT. Translated, it gives CASSPPAGRTEAFF.

As regards this clone: Other DNA variants within this sample encode the same CDR3. This chain uses TRBV15 with TRBJ1-1; D perhaps matches TRBD1 (5 bases). Between the trimmed V and J ends, which lost 0 bases and 11 bases, there was a span of 10 bases. Germline V gene data show CDR1 as LNHNV and CDR2 as YYDKDF (reference sequence). The CDR3 totals 12 residues. The CDR3 nucleotides read TGTGCCACCAGCAGAGATCAGACAGAGGCTTTCTTT. Translation gives CATSRDQTEAFF.

In its sample, this clone was seen a few times. The chain uses TRBV4-1 and TRBJ2-7; 16 nucleotides align to TRBD2. Trimming removed 1 base from V and 2 bases from J; junction bases left unmatched: 8. This CDR3 region has 19 residues. CDR1 is MGHRA, CDR2 YSYEKL, per germline. CDR3 sequence reads: CASSQVGTSGGALTYEQYF. The DNA of the CDR3 is TGCGCCAGCAGCCAAGTGGGGACTAGCGGGGGGGCCCTCACCTACGAGCAGTACTTC.

This sequence joins TRBV12-5 and TRBJ2-7; D gene unclear. V was clipped by 0 bases and J by 2 bases, with 14 bases between them. The germline CDR1 and CDR2 sequences are LGHNT and FRNRAP. The CDR3 spans 16 residues. The CDR3 reads CASGLVLSRIPYEQYF. DNA for the CDR3: TGTGCTAGTGGTTTGGTACTAAGTAGAATACCCTACGAGCAGTACTTC.

CDR3 DNA sequence: TGTGCCACCAGCAGATCCACAGGTCCCTACGAGCAGTACTTC. Its protein product is CATSRSTGPYEQYF. J is TRBJ2-7 and V is TRBV15, with D possibly matching TRBD1 (5 bases). The CDR3 runs 14 residues. Between the trimmed V and J ends, which lost 2 bases and 2 bases, there was a span of 10 bases. Per germline, CDR1 LNHNV and CDR2 YYDKDF (reference sequence).

The chain joins TRBV7-2 to TRBJ2-2; 10 positions agree with TRBD2. Germline values: CDR1 SGHTA, CDR2 FQGNSA. The CDR3 loop spans 15 amino acids. The ends lost 2 bases at V and 6 bases at J; junction bases unmatched: 3. This CDR3 is CASSLLAGAPGELFF. The CDR3 bases are TGTGCCAGCAGCTTACTAGCGGGGGCGCCCGGGGAGCTGTTTTTT.

The chain carries TRBV21-1 and TRBJ2-5; the table calls TRBD2, which could not be checked here. TRBV21-1 corresponds to a pseudogene. The CDR3 runs 11 residues. The CDR3 bases are TGTGCCAGTCCCCAAGCACGGGGTTCATACTTC. The encoded protein is CASPQARGSYF.

The chain has TRBV18 and TRBJ2-1; 7 positions match TRBD2. The ends lost 0 bases at V and 4 bases at J; junction bases unmatched: 6. This CDR3 has 16 amino acids. CDR1 is KGHSH, CDR2 LQKENI, per germline. CDR3: CASSPPGGSGYNEQFF. The CDR3 DNA reads TGTGCCAGCTCACCACCCGGGGGGTCGGGTTACAATGAGCAGTTCTTC.

This clone was recorded a few times. The chain couples TRBV4-1 to TRBJ2-7; TRBD2 matches at 7 bases. J gave up 13 bases and V 0 bases, and 9 bases lay outside the gene matches. Germline lookup yields CDR1 MGHRA and CDR2 YSYEKL. The CDR3 sequence is 13 residues long. The CDR3 spells CASSQDRGLPHYF. DNA for the CDR3: TGCGCCAGCAGCCAAGACCGGGGACTACCGCATTACTTC.

V usage is TRBV2 and J usage is TRBJ1-1; D possibly corresponds to TRBD1 (6 bases). The CDR3 length is 13 residues. V lost 6 bases, J lost 10 bases, and 18 bases lay in between. CDR1 and CDR2 (germline): SNHLY, FYNNEI. CDR3 nucleotide sequence: TGTGCCAGCAGCATTCGGACAGAAAGAGGAGCTTTCTTT. Amino acid sequence: CASSIRTERGAFF.

The V gene is TRBV7-8, the J gene TRBJ2-3; D remains unclear. The V and J ends lost 5 bases and 2 bases respectively, with 5 bases between them. The CDR3 length is 12 residues. Germline values: CDR1 SGHVS, CDR2 FQNEAQ. CDR3 coding DNA: TGTGCCAGCAGCCCTAACACAGATACGCAGTATTTT. Its translation is CASSPNTDTQYF.

The chain recombines TRBV30 with TRBJ1-5; the D is unclear. V was trimmed by 0 bases and J by 1 base, leaving 16 bases between them. Per germline, CDR1 GTSNPN and CDR2 SVGIG (reference sequence). The CDR3 has 17 residues. Here the CDR3 reads CAWSVRSGILSNQPQHF. The CDR3 region has the DNA TGTGCCTGGAGTGTACGATCGGGGATCTTAAGCAATCAGCCCCAGCATTTT.

The sample holds a few counts of this clone. The CDR3 spells CASSLHGGGHNEQFF. The CDR3 coding sequence is TGTGCCAGCAGCTTACACGGGGGGGGTCACAATGAGCAGTTCTTC. The chain joins TRBV7-6 to TRBJ2-1; 8 bases are a match to TRBD2. Germline CDR1 and CDR2: SGHVS and FNYEAQ. CDR3 length: 15 amino acids. The V segment lost 2 bases and the J segment 5 bases; nucleotides outside the gene matches: 5.

The V and J genes are TRBV6-5 and TRBJ2-4; D is unresolved. From germline, CDR1 is MNHEY and CDR2 SVGAGI. The V end lost 4 bases, the J end lost 0 bases, and 13 bases lay between the germline ends. The CDR3 spans 16 residues. CDR3 loop: CASSCKDQLAKNIQYF. CDR3 coding DNA: TGTGCCAGCAGTTGCAAAGATCAACTAGCCAAAAACATTCAGTACTTC.

The chain couples TRBV7-2 to TRBJ2-7; TRBD2 matches 9 bases. Trimming at V came to 3 bases and at J to 6 bases, leaving 3 bases not matched to a gene. The CDR3 runs to 13 residues. Germline CDR1 reads SGHTA; CDR2 reads FQGNSA. The CDR3 sequence: CASSLGLASEQYF. In DNA, the CDR3 is TGTGCCAGCAGCTTGGGACTAGCTAGCGAGCAGTACTTC.